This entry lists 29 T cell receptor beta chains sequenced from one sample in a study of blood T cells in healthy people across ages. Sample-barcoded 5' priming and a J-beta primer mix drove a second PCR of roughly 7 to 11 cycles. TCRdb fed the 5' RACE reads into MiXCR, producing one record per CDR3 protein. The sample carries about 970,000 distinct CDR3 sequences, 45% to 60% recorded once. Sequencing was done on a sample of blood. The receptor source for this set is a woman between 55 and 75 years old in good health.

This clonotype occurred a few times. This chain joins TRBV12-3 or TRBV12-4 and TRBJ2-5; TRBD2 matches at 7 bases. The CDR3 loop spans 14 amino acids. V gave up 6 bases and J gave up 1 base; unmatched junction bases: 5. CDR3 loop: CASRRAGSQETQYF. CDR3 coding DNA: TGTGCCAGCAGGCGAGCGGGAAGCCAAGAGACCCAGTACTTC.

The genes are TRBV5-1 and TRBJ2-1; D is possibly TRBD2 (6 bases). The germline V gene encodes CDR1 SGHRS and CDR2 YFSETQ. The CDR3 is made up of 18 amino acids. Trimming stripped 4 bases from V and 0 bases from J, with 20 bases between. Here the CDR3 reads CASSLVGLSRGSYNEQFF. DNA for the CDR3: TGCGCCAGCAGCCTTGTTGGGTTGTCGCGGGGCTCCTACAATGAGCAGTTCTTC.

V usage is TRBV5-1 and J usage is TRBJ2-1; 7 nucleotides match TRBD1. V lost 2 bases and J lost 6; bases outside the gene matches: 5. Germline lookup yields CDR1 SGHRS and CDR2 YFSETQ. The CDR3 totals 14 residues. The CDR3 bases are TGCGCCAGCAGCTTAAGGGACAGCCGCAATGAGCAGTTCTTC. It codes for CASSLRDSRNEQFF.

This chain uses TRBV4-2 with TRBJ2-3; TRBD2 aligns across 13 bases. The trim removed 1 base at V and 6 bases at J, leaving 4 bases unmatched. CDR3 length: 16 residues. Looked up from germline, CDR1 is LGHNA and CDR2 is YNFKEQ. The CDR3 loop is CASSQGGLAGFDTQYF. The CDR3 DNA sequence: TGTGCCAGCAGCCAAGGGGGACTAGCGGGATTTGATACGCAGTATTTT.

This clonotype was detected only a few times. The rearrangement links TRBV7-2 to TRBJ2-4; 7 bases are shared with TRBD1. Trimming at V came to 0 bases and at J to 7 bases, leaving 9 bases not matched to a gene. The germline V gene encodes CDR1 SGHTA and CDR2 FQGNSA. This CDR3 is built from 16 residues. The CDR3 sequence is CASSLASVRGQNIQYF. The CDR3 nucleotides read TGTGCCAGCAGCTTAGCTTCCGTTAGGGGGCAGAACATTCAGTACTTC.

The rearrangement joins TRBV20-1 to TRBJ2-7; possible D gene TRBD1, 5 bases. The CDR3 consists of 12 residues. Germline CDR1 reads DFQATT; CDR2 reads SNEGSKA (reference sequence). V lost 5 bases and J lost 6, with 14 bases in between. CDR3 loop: CSAPYQGREQYF. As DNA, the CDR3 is TGCAGTGCTCCGTATCAGGGCCGCGAGCAGTACTTC.

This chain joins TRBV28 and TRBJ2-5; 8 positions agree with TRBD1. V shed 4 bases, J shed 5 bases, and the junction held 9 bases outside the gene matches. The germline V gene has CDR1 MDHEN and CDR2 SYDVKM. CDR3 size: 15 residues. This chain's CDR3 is CASSSGGEASETQYF. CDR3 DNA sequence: TGTGCCAGCAGTTCAGGGGGCGAGGCCTCGGAGACCCAGTACTTC.

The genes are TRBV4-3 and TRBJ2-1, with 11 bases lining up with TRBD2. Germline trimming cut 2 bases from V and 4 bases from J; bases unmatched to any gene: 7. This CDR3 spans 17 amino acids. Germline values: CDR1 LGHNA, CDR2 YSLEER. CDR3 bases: TGCGCCAGCAGCCAACAGGAAACTAGCGGGAGTTACAATGAGCAGTTCTTC. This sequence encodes CASSQQETSGSYNEQFF.

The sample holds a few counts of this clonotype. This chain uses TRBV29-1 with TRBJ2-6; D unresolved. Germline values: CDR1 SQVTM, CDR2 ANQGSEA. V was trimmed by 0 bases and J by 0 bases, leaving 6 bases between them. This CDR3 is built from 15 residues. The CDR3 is CSVEDIRSGANVLTF. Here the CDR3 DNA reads TGCAGCGTTGAAGATATCCGCTCTGGGGCCAACGTCCTGACTTTC. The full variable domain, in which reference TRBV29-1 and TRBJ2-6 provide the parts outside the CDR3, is SAVISQKPSRDICQRGTSLTIQCQVDSQVTMMFWYRQQPGQSLTLIATANQGSEATYESGFVIDKFPISRPNLTFSTLTVSNMSPEDSSIYLCSVEDIRSGANVLTFGAGSRLTVL.

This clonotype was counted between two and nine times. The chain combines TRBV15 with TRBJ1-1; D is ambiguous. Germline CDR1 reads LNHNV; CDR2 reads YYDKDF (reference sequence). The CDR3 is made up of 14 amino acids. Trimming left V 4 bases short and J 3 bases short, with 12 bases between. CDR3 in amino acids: CATSKPRGDTEAFF. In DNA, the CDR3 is TGTGCCACCAGCAAACCCCGAGGAGACACTGAAGCTTTCTTT.

This chain's CDR3 is CASSKTGSDEQFF. CDR3 bases: TGTGCCAGTAGTAAGACAGGCTCCGATGAGCAGTTCTTC. The chain has TRBV19 and TRBJ2-1; possible D gene TRBD1, 6 bases. This CDR3 spans 13 amino acids. CDR1 is LNHDA and CDR2 is SQIVND in the germline V gene (reference sequence). V dropped 4 bases and J dropped 8 bases, with 12 bases sitting between them.

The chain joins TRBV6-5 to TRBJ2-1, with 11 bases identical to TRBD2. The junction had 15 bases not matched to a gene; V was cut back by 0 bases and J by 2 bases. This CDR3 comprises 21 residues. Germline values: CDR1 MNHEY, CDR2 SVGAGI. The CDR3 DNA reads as TGTGCCAGCAGTTACTCGAGAACCGGGACTAGCGGATTCGGGGCCTACAATGAGCAGTTCTTC. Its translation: CASSYSRTGTSGFGAYNEQFF.

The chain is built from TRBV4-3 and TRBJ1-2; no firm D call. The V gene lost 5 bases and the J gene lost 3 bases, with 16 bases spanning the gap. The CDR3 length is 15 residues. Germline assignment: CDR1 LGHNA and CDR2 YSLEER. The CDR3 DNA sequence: TGCGCCAGCAGCTCCGGGGAGGGAGTTGACTATGGCTACACCTTC. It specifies CASSSGEGVDYGYTF.

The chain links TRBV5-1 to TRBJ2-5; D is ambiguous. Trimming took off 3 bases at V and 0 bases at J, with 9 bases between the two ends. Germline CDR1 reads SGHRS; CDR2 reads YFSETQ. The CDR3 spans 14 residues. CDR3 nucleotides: TGCGCCAGCAGCTCTCCGGCAAACCAAGAGACCCAGTACTTC. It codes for CASSSPANQETQYF. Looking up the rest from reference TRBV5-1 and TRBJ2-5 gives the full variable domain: KAGVTQTPRYLIKTRGQQVTLSCSPISGHRSVSWYQQTPGQGLQFLFEYFSETQRNKGNFPGRFSGRQFSNSRSEMNVSTLELGDSALYLCASSSPANQETQYFGPGTRLLVL.

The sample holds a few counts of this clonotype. This chain's CDR3 is CASSLWDRRPLGTDTQYF. In DNA, the CDR3 is TGTGCCAGCAGTTTATGGGACAGGCGTCCATTGGGCACAGATACGCAGTATTTT. The gene calls are TRBV12-3 or TRBV12-4 and TRBJ2-3; 8 nucleotides line up with TRBD1. The junction had 11 bases not matched to a gene; V was cut back by 2 bases and J by 1 base. This CDR3 region has 18 residues.

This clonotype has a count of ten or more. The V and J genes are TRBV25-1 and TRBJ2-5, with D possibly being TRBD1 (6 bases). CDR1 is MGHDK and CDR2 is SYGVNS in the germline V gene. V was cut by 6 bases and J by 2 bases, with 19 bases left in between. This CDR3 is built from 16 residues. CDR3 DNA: TGTGCCAGCAGGGGAGACAGGAAACCCAAACAAGAGACCCAGTACTTC. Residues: CASRGDRKPKQETQYF.

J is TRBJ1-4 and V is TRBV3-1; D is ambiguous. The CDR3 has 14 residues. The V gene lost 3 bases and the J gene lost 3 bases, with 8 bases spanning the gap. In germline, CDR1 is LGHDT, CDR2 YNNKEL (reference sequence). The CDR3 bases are TGTGCCAGCAGCCACCCGGAATCTAATGAAAAACTGTTTTTT. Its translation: CASSHPESNEKLFF.

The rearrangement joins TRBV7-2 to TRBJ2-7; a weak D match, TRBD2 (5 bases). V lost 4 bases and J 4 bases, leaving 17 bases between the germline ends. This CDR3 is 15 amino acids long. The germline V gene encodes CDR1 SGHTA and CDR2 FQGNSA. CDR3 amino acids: CASSSVGDYFYEQYF. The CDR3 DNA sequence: TGTGCCAGCAGCTCCGTTGGAGACTATTTTTACGAGCAGTACTTC.

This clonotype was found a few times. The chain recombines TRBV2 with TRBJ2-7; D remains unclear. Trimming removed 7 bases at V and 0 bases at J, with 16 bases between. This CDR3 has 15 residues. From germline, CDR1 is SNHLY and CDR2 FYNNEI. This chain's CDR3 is CASTKEASSSYEQYF. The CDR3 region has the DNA TGTGCCAGCACCAAAGAGGCGTCAAGCTCCTACGAGCAGTACTTC.

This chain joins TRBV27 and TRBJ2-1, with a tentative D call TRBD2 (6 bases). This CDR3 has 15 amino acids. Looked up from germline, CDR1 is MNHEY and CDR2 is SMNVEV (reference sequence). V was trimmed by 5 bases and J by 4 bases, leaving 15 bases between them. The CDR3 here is CASSPIKSGYNEQFF. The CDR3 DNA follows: TGTGCCAGCAGTCCGATTAAAAGCGGGTACAATGAGCAGTTCTTC.

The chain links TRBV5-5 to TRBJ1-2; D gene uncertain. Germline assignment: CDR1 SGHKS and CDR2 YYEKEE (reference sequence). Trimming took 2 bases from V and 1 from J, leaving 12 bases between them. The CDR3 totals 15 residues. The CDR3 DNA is TGTGCCAGCAGCTTAGGGATGGGAATTAACTATGGCTACACCTTC. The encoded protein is CASSLGMGINYGYTF.

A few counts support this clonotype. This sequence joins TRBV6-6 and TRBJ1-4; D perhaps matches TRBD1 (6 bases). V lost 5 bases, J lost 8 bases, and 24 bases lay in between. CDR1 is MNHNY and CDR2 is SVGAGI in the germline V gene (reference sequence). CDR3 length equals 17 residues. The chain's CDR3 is CASSHIALQGVSEKLFF. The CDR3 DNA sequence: TGTGCCAGCAGTCACATAGCGTTACAGGGAGTTAGCGAAAAACTGTTTTTT.

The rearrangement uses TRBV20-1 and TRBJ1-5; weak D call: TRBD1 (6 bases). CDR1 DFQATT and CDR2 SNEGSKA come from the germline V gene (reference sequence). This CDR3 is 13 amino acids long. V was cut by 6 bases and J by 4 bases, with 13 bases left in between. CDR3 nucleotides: TGCAGTGCGGCAGGGGCCCGAAATCAGCCCCAGCATTTT. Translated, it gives CSAAGARNQPQHF.

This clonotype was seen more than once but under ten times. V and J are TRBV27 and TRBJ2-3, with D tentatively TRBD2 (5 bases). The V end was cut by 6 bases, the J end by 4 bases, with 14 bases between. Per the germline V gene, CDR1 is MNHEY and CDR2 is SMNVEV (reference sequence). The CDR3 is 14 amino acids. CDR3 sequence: CASSRTFQADTQYF. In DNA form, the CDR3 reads TGTGCCAGCAGCCGGACTTTCCAGGCAGATACGCAGTATTTT.

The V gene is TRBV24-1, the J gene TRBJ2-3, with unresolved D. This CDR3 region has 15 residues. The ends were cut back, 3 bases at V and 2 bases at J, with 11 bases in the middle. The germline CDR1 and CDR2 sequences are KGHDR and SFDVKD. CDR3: CATSDTGSPTDTQYF. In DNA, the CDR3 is TGTGCCACCAGTGATACCGGCAGCCCCACAGATACGCAGTATTTT.

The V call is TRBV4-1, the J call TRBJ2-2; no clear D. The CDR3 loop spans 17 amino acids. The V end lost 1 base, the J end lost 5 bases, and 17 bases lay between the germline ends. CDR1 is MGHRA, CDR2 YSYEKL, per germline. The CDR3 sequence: CASSQGRARRITGELFF. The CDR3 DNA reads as TGCGCCAGCAGCCAAGGACGAGCCCGAAGGATAACCGGGGAGCTGTTTTTT.

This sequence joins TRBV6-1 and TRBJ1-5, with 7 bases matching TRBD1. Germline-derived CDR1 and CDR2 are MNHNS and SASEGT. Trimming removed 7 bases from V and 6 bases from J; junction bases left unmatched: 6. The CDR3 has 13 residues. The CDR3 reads CASTGTDPQPQHF. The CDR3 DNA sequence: TGTGCCAGCACTGGGACAGATCCTCAGCCCCAGCATTTT.

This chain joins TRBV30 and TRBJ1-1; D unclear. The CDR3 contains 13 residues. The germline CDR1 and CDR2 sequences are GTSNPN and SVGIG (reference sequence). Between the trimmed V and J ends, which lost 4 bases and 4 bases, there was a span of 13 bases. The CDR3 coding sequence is TGTGCCTGGATGGTGGAGGCTCTCACTGAAGCTTTCTTT. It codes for CAWMVEALTEAFF.

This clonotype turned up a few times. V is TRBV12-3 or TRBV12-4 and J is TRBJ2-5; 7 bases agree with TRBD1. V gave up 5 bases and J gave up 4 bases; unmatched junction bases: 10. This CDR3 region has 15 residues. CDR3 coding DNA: TGTGCCAGCAGTACAGGGGCCGGTTCAATAGAGACCCAGTACTTC. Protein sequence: CASSTGAGSIETQYF.